The next 28 T cell receptor beta chains were all read from a single sample in a study of CD8 T cells in Susac syndrome. The RNA, about 0.45 to 1 ug, was put through reverse transcription using random hexamers. MiXCR was run by TCRdb on the immunoSEQ multiplex PCR reads, yielding one entry per CDR3 protein. This sample carries roughly 200,000 distinct CDR3 sequences, 94% of them seen once, and the ten largest clones take more than 0.095%. Material: CD4+ T cells from PBMCs. Receptors were obtained from a human donor with Susac syndrome.

The V gene is TRBV30, the J gene TRBJ2-7; 9 nucleotides line up with TRBD1. Trimming cost V 3 bases and J 5 bases; bases outside gene matches: 2. This CDR3 is 12 amino acids long. The germline gives CDR1 GTSNPN, CDR2 SVGIG (reference sequence). Written as DNA, the CDR3 is TGTGCCTGGAGCGGGACAGGGAACGAGCAGTACTTC. This gives the protein CAWSGTGNEQYF.

The chain is built from TRBV7-2 and TRBJ1-1, with 11 bases that match TRBD1. The CDR3 is made up of 16 amino acids. Germline V gene lookup returns CDR1 SGHTA and CDR2 FQGNSA. J gave up 4 bases and V 1 base, and 5 bases lay outside the gene matches. This chain's CDR3 is CASSLGTGGALTEAFF. The CDR3 DNA reads TGTGCCAGCAGCTTAGGGACAGGGGGCGCGCTCACTGAAGCTTTCTTT.

The V gene is TRBV29-1, the J gene TRBJ1-1; maybe TRBD1 (5 bases). V lost 3 bases to trimming and J lost 5 bases, with 13 bases between them. The CDR3 totals 13 residues. Germline V gene sequence: CDR1 SQVTM, CDR2 ANQGSEA. The CDR3, as DNA: TGCAGCGTTGATATGACAGCGGGAACTGAAGCTTTCTTT. As protein: CSVDMTAGTEAFF.

The chain recombines TRBV3-1 with TRBJ2-5, with a possible D match to TRBD1 (6 bases). The CDR3 is 15 residues long. Trimming stripped 1 base from V and 2 bases from J, with 11 bases between. CDR1 is LGHDT and CDR2 is YNNKEL in the germline V gene (reference sequence). For the CDR3, the DNA is TGTGCCAGCAGCCAAGGGGGACACGGACAAGAGACCCAGTACTTC. Translated, it gives CASSQGGHGQETQYF.

The rearrangement links TRBV9 to TRBJ2-5; D gene unclear. The CDR3 loop spans 14 amino acids. The germline V gene encodes CDR1 SGDLS and CDR2 YYNGEE. Trimming took 4 bases from V and 4 from J, leaving 14 bases between them. CDR3 loop: CASSFEEWGETQYF. In DNA form, the CDR3 reads TGTGCCAGCAGCTTCGAGGAATGGGGAGAGACCCAGTACTTC.

The chain has TRBV13 and TRBJ2-7, with TRBD1 matching over 10 bases. This CDR3 has 17 residues. J gave up 7 bases and V 6 bases, and 18 bases lay outside the gene matches. Germline CDR1 is PRHDT and CDR2 is FYEKMQ (reference sequence). The CDR3 region is CASSTRRRDRGVGEQYF. CDR3 coding DNA: TGTGCCAGCAGTACCCGACGCCGGGACAGGGGAGTAGGGGAGCAGTACTTC.

The chain recombines TRBV11-2 with TRBJ2-3; D is ambiguous. V lost 4 bases to trimming and J lost 4 bases, with 18 bases between them. CDR3 length: 16 amino acids. Germline V gene data show CDR1 as SGHAT and CDR2 as FQNNGV. The CDR3 nucleotides read TGTGCCAGCAGCTACAGCCCGGGTACTTCCCCAGATACGCAGTATTTT. This encodes CASSYSPGTSPDTQYF.

The V gene is TRBV7-9, the J gene TRBJ1-2, with D perhaps TRBD1 (6 bases). The CDR3 totals 15 residues. Trimming took 5 bases from V and 8 from J, leaving 21 bases between them. The V gene's germline CDR1 is SEHNR and CDR2 FQNEAQ (reference sequence). The CDR3 DNA reads TGTGCCAGCAGCCTGGGGGGCCCGAGGGCAATGGGCTACACCTTC. It encodes CASSLGGPRAMGYTF.

This chain uses TRBV3-1 with TRBJ1-1; the D is unclear. The CDR3 consists of 14 residues. Germline V gene lookup returns CDR1 LGHDT and CDR2 YNNKEL (reference sequence). Trimming left V 2 bases short and J 1 base short, with 8 bases between. Here the CDR3 DNA reads TGTGCCAGCAGCCAACCGGCCGCGAACACTGAAGCTTTCTTT. Translating it yields CASSQPAANTEAFF.

V is TRBV6-1 and J is TRBJ1-1; the match to TRBD1 covers 10 bases. V gave up 5 bases and J gave up 3 bases; unmatched junction bases: 6. There are 15 residues in the CDR3. Germline CDR1 and CDR2: MNHNS and SASEGT. This CDR3 reads CASSRTGTGDTEAFF. The CDR3 DNA sequence: TGTGCCAGCAGTCGTACCGGGACAGGGGACACTGAAGCTTTCTTT.

The chain links TRBV2 to TRBJ1-4; 7 positions match TRBD1. This CDR3 is 15 amino acids long. The V segment lost 7 bases and the J segment 4 bases; nucleotides outside the gene matches: 9. Germline values: CDR1 SNHLY, CDR2 FYNNEI. The CDR3 DNA follows: TGTGCCAGCATCCTACAGGGGACGGGTAATGAAAAACTGTTTTTT. Translating it yields CASILQGTGNEKLFF.

V is TRBV2 and J is TRBJ2-1; 7 bases are a match to TRBD1. The CDR3 totals 12 residues. After removal of 5 bases from V and 10 bases from J, the junction contained 5 bases not matched to a gene. From germline, CDR1 is SNHLY and CDR2 FYNNEI. The CDR3, as DNA: TGTGCCAGCAGTTATACAGGGGACGAGCAGTTCTTC. Translated, it gives CASSYTGDEQFF.

The chain carries TRBV12-3 or TRBV12-4 and TRBJ1-5; D unclear. The CDR3 runs 15 residues. V shed 1 base and J shed 0 bases, with 7 bases lying between them. DNA for the CDR3: TGTGCCAGCAGTTTAGAAGGAATTAGCAATCAGCCCCAGCATTTT. It specifies CASSLEGISNQPQHF.

The rearrangement joins TRBV7-9 to TRBJ1-2; D unresolved. CDR1 and CDR2 (germline): SEHNR, FQNEAQ (reference sequence). This CDR3 is built from 14 residues. The germline V and J ends were trimmed by 1 base and 7 bases, with 13 bases remaining between them. The CDR3 sequence is CASSLDRGVSGYTF. The CDR3 DNA reads TGTGCCAGCAGCTTAGATCGGGGAGTGTCTGGCTACACCTTC.

This sequence joins TRBV9 and TRBJ2-1; no firm D call. Germline CDR1 and CDR2: SGDLS and YYNGEE. Trimming removed 1 base from V and 9 bases from J, with 11 bases in between. The CDR3 has 13 residues. CDR3 region: CASSVSPSVEQFF. DNA for the CDR3: TGTGCCAGCAGCGTAAGCCCGTCGGTTGAGCAGTTCTTC.

This chain connects TRBV11-2 to TRBJ1-5; no reliable D call. The CDR3 has 12 amino acids. Trimming removed 5 bases at V and 4 bases at J, with 6 bases between. In germline, CDR1 is SGHAT, CDR2 FQNNGV. CDR3 residues: CASSHINQPQHF. CDR3 bases: TGTGCCAGCAGCCACATAAATCAGCCCCAGCATTTT.

This clonotype was observed once. The CDR3 nucleotides read TGCAGTGCCGCGACAGGGGGCCTCTATGGCTACACCTTC. It codes for CSAATGGLYGYTF. The chain links TRBV20-1 to TRBJ1-2; 10 bases align to TRBD1. V was clipped by 6 bases and J by 4 bases; unmatched bases: 5. The CDR3 consists of 13 residues. Germline lookup yields CDR1 DFQATT and CDR2 SNEGSKA (reference sequence).

The chain has TRBV18 and TRBJ1-5; 12 bases fit TRBD1. V was clipped by 4 bases and J by 6 bases; unmatched bases: 7. The CDR3 has 16 residues. Germline CDR1 reads KGHSH; CDR2 reads LQKENI. CDR3 sequence reads: CASSQRDRGQAQPQHF. The CDR3 DNA reads as TGTGCCAGCTCACAAAGGGACAGGGGGCAGGCTCAGCCCCAGCATTTT.

The chain joins TRBV14 to TRBJ1-1; D gene ambiguous. Germline lookup yields CDR1 SGHDN and CDR2 FVKESK. Trimming removed 1 base at V and 2 bases at J, with 8 bases between. This CDR3 is built from 14 residues. CDR3 region: CASSQAWGNTEAFF. As DNA, the CDR3 is TGTGCCAGCAGCCAAGCATGGGGAAACACTGAAGCTTTCTTT.

This clonotype was recorded once. The chain has TRBV20-1 and TRBJ1-5, with 7 nucleotides matching TRBD1. This CDR3 has 14 residues. Trimming took 6 bases from V and 0 from J; bases not matched to a gene: 5. The germline V gene encodes CDR1 DFQATT and CDR2 SNEGSKA (reference sequence). CDR3 protein: CSAHGTVSNQPQHF. The CDR3 DNA is TGCAGTGCCCACGGGACAGTTAGCAATCAGCCCCAGCATTTT.

The genes are TRBV6-5 and TRBJ1-6; TRBD1 aligns across 8 bases. V trimming: 6 bases; J trimming: 5 bases; junction bases outside the gene matches: 6. The CDR3 totals 15 residues. Germline V gene lookup returns CDR1 MNHEY and CDR2 SVGAGI. The CDR3 coding sequence is TGTGCCAGCAGAGCGCAGGGGGCGAATAATTCACCCCTCCACTTT. It translates to CASRAQGANNSPLHF.

The chain carries TRBV20-1 and TRBJ2-7, with 10 bases aligning to TRBD1. J lost 6 bases, V lost 6 bases, and 11 bases had no gene match. The CDR3 is 14 amino acids. Germline values: CDR1 DFQATT, CDR2 SNEGSKA (reference sequence). DNA of the CDR3: TGCAGTGCCCCACCTGGACAGGGGGTGAGCGAGCAGTACTTC. Translated: CSAPPGQGVSEQYF.

The V call is TRBV5-1, the J call TRBJ2-7, with 7 positions matching TRBD1. The CDR3 totals 14 residues. V was pared by 4 bases and J by 1 base, with 5 bases of the junction left unmatched. Germline loops: CDR1 SGHRS, CDR2 YFSETQ. The CDR3 loop reads CASSRQGESYEQYF. CDR3 nucleotide sequence: TGCGCCAGCAGCCGACAGGGCGAGTCCTACGAGCAGTACTTC. Full variable domain (rest looked up from reference TRBV5-1 and TRBJ2-7): KAGVTQTPRYLIKTRGQQVTLSCSPISGHRSVSWYQQTPGQGLQFLFEYFSETQRNKGNFPGRFSGRQFSNSRSEMNVSTLELGDSALYLCASSRQGESYEQYFGPGTRLTVT.

The rearrangement links TRBV30 to TRBJ2-1; no clear D gene. Germline V gives CDR1 GTSNPN, CDR2 SVGIG (reference sequence). V lost 1 base to trimming and J lost 9 bases, with 10 bases between them. There are 12 residues in the CDR3. CDR3 nucleotides: TGTGCCTGGAGTGGCGGCGGCCTTGAGCAGTTCTTC. Amino acid sequence: CAWSGGGLEQFF. Full variable domain (rest looked up from reference TRBV30 and TRBJ2-1): SQTIHQWPATLVQPVGSPLSLECTVEGTSNPNLYWYRQAAGRGLQLLFYSVGIGQISSEVPQNLSASRPQDRQFILSSKKLLLSDSGFYLCAWSGGGLEQFFGPGTRLTVL.

The chain employs TRBV5-1 and TRBJ1-2, with a weak D call TRBD1 (5 bases). CDR1 SGHRS and CDR2 YFSETQ come from the germline V gene. Trimming removed 4 bases at V and 8 bases at J, with 27 bases between. The CDR3 runs 17 residues. The CDR3 nucleotides are TGCGCCAGCAGCACCCGGGACTCCAGATACCTAACTGGCGGCTACACCTTC. This encodes CASSTRDSRYLTGGYTF.

The chain uses TRBV2 and TRBJ2-1; D is unclear. The CDR3 runs 13 residues. Trimming pared 8 bases from V and 4 bases from J, leaving 12 bases between. The V gene's germline CDR1 is SNHLY and CDR2 FYNNEI. CDR3 in amino acids: CASGVERYNEQFF. DNA for the CDR3: TGTGCCAGCGGCGTCGAACGGTACAATGAGCAGTTCTTC.

The V and J genes are TRBV30 and TRBJ1-6, with D possibly TRBD1 on 5 matching bases. The CDR3 covers 13 residues. Germline V gene lookup returns CDR1 GTSNPN and CDR2 SVGIG (reference sequence). Trimming stripped 2 bases from V and 6 bases from J, with 8 bases between. DNA for the CDR3: TGTGCCTGGAGTTCAGGGAGTAATTCACCCCTCCACTTT. Amino acids: CAWSSGSNSPLHF.

The chain combines TRBV4-2 with TRBJ2-7; perhaps TRBD1 as D (5 bases). The CDR3 sequence is 16 residues long. Germline loops: CDR1 LGHNA, CDR2 YNFKEQ. The ends were cut back, 3 bases at V and 3 bases at J, with 18 bases in the middle. CDR3 sequence: CASSHASRQLDYEQYF. CDR3 nucleotide sequence: TGTGCCAGCAGCCATGCGAGTCGACAGTTAGACTACGAGCAGTACTTC.